These T cell receptor beta chains were read from a single sample in a study of tumor-infiltrating lymphocytes in localized non-small cell lung cancer. Profiling relied on immunoSEQ multiplex PCR, and the TCRdb table lists in-frame clones only, not all of them. The sample comprises about 9,200 clones, 60% of which are singletons, and approximately 10% rests with the top ten. Sequenced sample: uninvolved lung tissue not adjacent to the tumor. The source of these receptors is a human donor with non-small cell lung cancer. CDR3s include the opening cysteine and the closing phenylalanine or tryptophan. Fields, in order: CDR3 DNA, CDR3 protein, D gene, V gene, clone size, J gene. A D gene is named only where the DNA matches it firmly. Not every row has a clone size; where given, it reads once, few, many or a size class.

CDR3nt: TGTGCCAGCAGAACGCCCTTGGGACGGACCCAGTACTTC; CDR3aa: CASRTPLGRTQYF; d_gene: -; v_gene: TRBV27; abundance: once; j_gene: TRBJ2-5
CDR3nt: TGTGCCAGCAGCTTAAGGGACAGGGATCGCTACACCTTC; CDR3aa: CASSLRDRDRYTF; d_gene: TRBD1; v_gene: TRBV7-9; abundance: -; j_gene: TRBJ1-2
CDR3nt: TGTGCCACCACTACAGGGACGGACACTGAAGCTTTCTTT; CDR3aa: CATTTGTDTEAFF; d_gene: -; v_gene: TRBV10-3; abundance: -; j_gene: TRBJ1-1
CDR3nt: TGTGCCAGCAGTTACGGGGCGGGCAGCATGAACACTGAAGCTTTCTTT; CDR3aa: CASSYGAGSMNTEAFF; d_gene: -; v_gene: TRBV6-5; abundance: -; j_gene: TRBJ1-1
CDR3nt: TGTGCCAGCAGACGGGACCGGGGGAACAATGAGCAGTTCTTC; CDR3aa: CASRRDRGNNEQFF; d_gene: -; v_gene: TRBV6-5; abundance: -; j_gene: TRBJ2-1
CDR3nt: TGTGCCAGCAGTTTAACAGGGGTCCGCTCCTATAATTCACCCCTCCACTTT; CDR3aa: CASSLTGVRSYNSPLHF; d_gene: TRBD1; v_gene: TRBV27; abundance: -; j_gene: TRBJ1-6
CDR3nt: TGTGCCAGCAGTTCGGACAGGAGAGGCTACACCTTC; CDR3aa: CASSSDRRGYTF; d_gene: TRBD1; v_gene: TRBV6-5; abundance: -; j_gene: TRBJ1-2
CDR3nt: TGTGCCAGCGCGAGGGGGCGCGGGGTCTACGAGCAGTACTTC; CDR3aa: CASARGRGVYEQYF; d_gene: -; v_gene: TRBV7-9; abundance: -; j_gene: TRBJ2-7
CDR3nt: TGTGCCAGCAGCGGACAGGGCAGAGGGACTGAAGCTTTCTTT; CDR3aa: CASSGQGRGTEAFF; d_gene: TRBD1; v_gene: TRBV5-8; abundance: -; j_gene: TRBJ1-1
CDR3nt: TGCAGCGTTGAAGATCAGGACGGAAACATTCAGTACTTC; CDR3aa: CSVEDQDGNIQYF; d_gene: -; v_gene: TRBV29-1; abundance: once; j_gene: TRBJ2-4
CDR3nt: TGCGCCAGCAGCTCGGGACGGGACTCTTCACCCCTCCACTTT; CDR3aa: CASSSGRDSSPLHF; d_gene: -; v_gene: TRBV5-1; abundance: few; j_gene: TRBJ1-6
CDR3nt: TGTGCCAGCAGCTTCCCAGGGGGCGAGAATGGCTACACCTTC; CDR3aa: CASSFPGGENGYTF; d_gene: TRBD1; v_gene: TRBV7-2; abundance: -; j_gene: TRBJ1-2
CDR3nt: TGTGCCAGCAGCGAGGGACAGCCTAACTATGGCTACACCTTC; CDR3aa: CASSEGQPNYGYTF; d_gene: TRBD1; v_gene: TRBV9; abundance: medium-sized; j_gene: TRBJ1-2
CDR3nt: TGTGCCAGCAGCTTAATCCGGAACACTGAAGCTTTCTTT; CDR3aa: CASSLIRNTEAFF; d_gene: -; v_gene: TRBV7-9; abundance: -; j_gene: TRBJ1-1
CDR3nt: TGTGCCAGCGGTGGCAGAGGATACGAGCAGTACTTC; CDR3aa: CASGGRGYEQYF; d_gene: -; v_gene: TRBV9; abundance: -; j_gene: TRBJ2-7
CDR3nt: TGTGCCAGCAATCGACAGGGGAATCAGCCCCAGCATTTT; CDR3aa: CASNRQGNQPQHF; d_gene: TRBD1; v_gene: TRBV28; abundance: -; j_gene: TRBJ1-5
CDR3nt: TGTGCCAGCAGCTTAGGTGGACAGGGGTGGGATGAGCAGTTCTTC; CDR3aa: CASSLGGQGWDEQFF; d_gene: TRBD1; v_gene: TRBV7-6; abundance: -; j_gene: TRBJ2-1
CDR3nt: TGTGCCAGCAGCTTAGGCACAGGGGGTAACACCTACGAGCAGTACTTC; CDR3aa: CASSLGTGGNTYEQYF; d_gene: TRBD1; v_gene: TRBV7-9; abundance: -; j_gene: TRBJ2-7
CDR3nt: TGTGCCAGCAGCGCGGACAGGGAGAGCTACACCTTC; CDR3aa: CASSADRESYTF; d_gene: TRBD1; v_gene: TRBV7-8; abundance: -; j_gene: TRBJ1-2
CDR3nt: TGTGCCAGCAGTGTTTGGCAGCGGGATCAGCCCCAGCATTTT; CDR3aa: CASSVWQRDQPQHF; d_gene: -; v_gene: TRBV6-1; abundance: -; j_gene: TRBJ1-5
CDR3nt: TGCGCCAGCAGCCCCAGGGGGGAGTCGGACATTCAGTACTTC; CDR3aa: CASSPRGESDIQYF; d_gene: -; v_gene: TRBV5-1; abundance: -; j_gene: TRBJ2-4
CDR3nt: TGTGCCAGCAGCCCACGGGCAAACGGACCCGAAGCTTTCTTT; CDR3aa: CASSPRANGPEAFF; d_gene: -; v_gene: TRBV7-6; abundance: -; j_gene: TRBJ1-1